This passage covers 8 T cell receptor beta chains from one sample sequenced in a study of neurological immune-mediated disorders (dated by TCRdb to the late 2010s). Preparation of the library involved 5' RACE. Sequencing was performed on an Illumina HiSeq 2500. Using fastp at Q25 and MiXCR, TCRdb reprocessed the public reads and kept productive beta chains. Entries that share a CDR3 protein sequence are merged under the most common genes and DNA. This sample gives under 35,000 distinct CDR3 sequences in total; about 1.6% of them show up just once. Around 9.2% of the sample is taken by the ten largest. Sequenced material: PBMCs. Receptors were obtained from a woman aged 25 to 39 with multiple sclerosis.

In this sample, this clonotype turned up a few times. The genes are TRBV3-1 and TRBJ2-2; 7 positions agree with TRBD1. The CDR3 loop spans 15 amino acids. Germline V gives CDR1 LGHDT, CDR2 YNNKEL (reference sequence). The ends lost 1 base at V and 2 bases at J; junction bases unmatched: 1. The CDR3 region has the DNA TGTGCCAGCAGCCAAGGAGGGGGCAACACCGGGGAGCTGTTTTTT. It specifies CASSQGGGNTGELFF.

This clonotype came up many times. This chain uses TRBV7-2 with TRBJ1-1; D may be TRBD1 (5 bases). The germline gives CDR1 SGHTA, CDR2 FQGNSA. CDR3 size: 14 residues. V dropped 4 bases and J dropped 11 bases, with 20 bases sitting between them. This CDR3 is CASSSTADRGGAFF. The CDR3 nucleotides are TGTGCCAGCAGCTCGACTGCTGATAGGGGTGGGGCTTTCTTT.

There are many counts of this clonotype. The CDR3 nucleotides read TGTGCCAGCAGTCAGGACAGGAATTTCCAGCCCCAGCATTTT. Protein: CASSQDRNFQPQHF. The chain is built from TRBV12-3 or TRBV12-4 and TRBJ1-5; 7 bases are shared with TRBD1. After removal of 5 bases from V and 7 bases from J, the junction contained 8 bases not matched to a gene. The CDR3 has 14 residues.

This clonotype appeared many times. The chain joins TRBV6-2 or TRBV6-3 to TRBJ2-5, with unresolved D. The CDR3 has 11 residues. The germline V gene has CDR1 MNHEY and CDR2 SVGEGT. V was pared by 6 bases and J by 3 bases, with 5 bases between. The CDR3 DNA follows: TGTGCCAGCAGCTCTGAAGAGACCCAGTACTTC. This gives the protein CASSSEETQYF.

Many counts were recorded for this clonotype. Here the CDR3 reads CASSLWATGELFF. The CDR3 bases are TGTGCCAGCAGCTTGTGGGCGACCGGGGAGCTGTTTTTT. This rearrangement joins TRBV11-2 to TRBJ2-2, with no clear D. The V end was cut by 3 bases, the J end by 5 bases, with 7 bases between. This CDR3 comprises 13 residues. Per germline, CDR1 SGHAT and CDR2 FQNNGV.

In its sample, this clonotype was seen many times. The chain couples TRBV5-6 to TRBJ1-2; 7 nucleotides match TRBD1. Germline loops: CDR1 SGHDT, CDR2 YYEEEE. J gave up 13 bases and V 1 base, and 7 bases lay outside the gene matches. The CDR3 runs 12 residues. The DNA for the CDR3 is TGTGCCAGCAGCTTGAGACAGGGAATTTTCACCTTC. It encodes CASSLRQGIFTF.

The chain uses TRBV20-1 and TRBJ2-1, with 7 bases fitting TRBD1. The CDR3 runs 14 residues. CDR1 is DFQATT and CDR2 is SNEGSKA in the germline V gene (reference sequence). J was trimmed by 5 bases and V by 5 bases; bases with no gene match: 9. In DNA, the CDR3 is TGCAGTGCTCGGAACCGGGACAGACACAATGAGCAGTTCTTC. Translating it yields CSARNRDRHNEQFF.

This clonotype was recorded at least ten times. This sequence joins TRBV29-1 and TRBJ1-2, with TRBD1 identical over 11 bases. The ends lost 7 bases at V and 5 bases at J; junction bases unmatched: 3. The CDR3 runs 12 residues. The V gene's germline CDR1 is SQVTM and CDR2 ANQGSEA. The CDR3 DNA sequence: TGCAGCGGGACAGGGGGCAAGTATGGCTACACCTTC. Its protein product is CSGTGGKYGYTF. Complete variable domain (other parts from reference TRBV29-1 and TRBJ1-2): SAVISQKPSRDICQRGTSLTIQCQVDSQVTMMFWYRQQPGQSLTLIATANQGSEATYESGFVIDKFPISRPNLTFSTLTVSNMSPEDSSIYLCSGTGGKYGYTFGSGTRLTVV.